The clone carrying this T cell receptor (beta chain) was seen a few times. Its matching antigen is unknown. Cultured CD4+ T-cell DNA underwent Oncomine TCR Beta short-read sequencing. One entry per CDR3 protein, called by TCRdb with MiXCR from the PCR reads. The sample shows around 10,000 distinct CDR3 sequences, around two fifths of them seen only once. This sample was included in a study of vaccination and CD4 T cells after COVID-19. Overall study context: Recovered patients in the cohort numbered six men and four women, two of them Hispanic.

The treatment denotes: roughly ten-day PBMC culture with coronavirus spike peptide pools or control peptides (ViraFEST assay). V was clipped by 5 bases and J by 12 bases; unmatched bases: 10. Germline V gene data show CDR1 as MNHNS and CDR2 as SASEGT. This CDR3 is built from 13 residues. The sequenced sample consisted of CD4+ T cells from blood, cultured in vitro. This TCR derives from a human donor who had recovered from COVID-19. The rearrangement links TRBV6-1 to TRBJ1-1; 9 nucleotides line up with TRBD1. The CDR3 nucleotides are TGTGCCAGCAGTCCGCCGGGACAGGGTAGGACTTTCTTT. Translation gives CASSPPGQGRTFF.